These 19 T cell receptor beta chains were sequenced from one sample in a study of graft-versus-host responses after intestinal transplantation (dated by TCRdb to the early 2020s). These receptors are not linked to any known antigen. The sample's time point label, decoded: cells obtained before transplantation from donor or recipient. Receptors were amplified or captured by the immunoSEQ multiplex PCR assay. TCRdb mirrors the immuneACCESS table, restricted to in-frame sequences. Some clones are absent from its copies; in checked studies, under half trace to an unresolved V gene, and the reason for the others is unknown. The sample has more than 100,000 clones on record, approximately 92% of them singletons. The top ten clonotypes cover more than 0.1% of the sample. The sequenced sample was unstimulated CD4+ T cells sorted from spleen or lymph node cells, obtained before intestinal transplant. The source of these receptors is a human donor who received an intestinal transplant.

This clone was observed a handful of times. In DNA form, the CDR3 reads TGTGCCAGCTCACCAATCAGCCAGAATGGCTACACCTTC. This translates into CASSPISQNGYTF. The chain combines TRBV18 with TRBJ1-2; D is ambiguous. The germline gives CDR1 KGHSH, CDR2 LQKENI. This CDR3 comprises 13 residues. V lost 2 bases to trimming and J lost 6 bases, with 10 bases between them.

The chain recombines TRBV6-1 with TRBJ1-3, with D possibly TRBD1 on 6 matching bases. Germline V lookup: CDR1 MNHNS, CDR2 SASEGT. V was pared by 8 bases and J by 0 bases, with 11 bases between. The CDR3 sequence is 14 residues long. The CDR3: CASLGQYSGNTIYF. CDR3 nucleotides: TGTGCCAGCCTAGGACAGTACTCTGGAAACACCATATATTTT.

The rearrangement links TRBV18 to TRBJ1-1; no clear D gene. From germline, CDR1 is KGHSH and CDR2 LQKENI. The CDR3 spans 13 residues. The germline V and J ends were trimmed by 6 bases and 0 bases, with 8 bases remaining between them. For the CDR3, the DNA is TGTGCCAGCTCCCGCGACTTGAACACTGAAGCTTTCTTT. This codes for CASSRDLNTEAFF. Filled out from reference TRBV18 and TRBJ1-1, the complete variable domain reads NAGVMQNPRHLVRRRGQEARLRCSPMKGHSHVYWYRQLPEEGLKFMVYLQKENIIDESGMPKERFSAEFPKEGPSILRIQQVVRGDSAAYFCASSRDLNTEAFFGQGTRLTVV.

The chain links TRBV9 to TRBJ2-7; TRBD2 is a possible D gene (5 bases). Germline V gives CDR1 SGDLS, CDR2 YYNGEE. CDR3 size: 15 residues. V was clipped by 4 bases and J by 0 bases, with 14 bases between them. The DNA for the CDR3 is TGTGCCAGCAGCCCTACCGGAGGACGCTCCTACGAGCAGTACTTC. Translation gives CASSPTGGRSYEQYF.

This chain uses TRBV27 with TRBJ2-7; 7 bases match TRBD2. V lost 7 bases, J lost 0 bases, and 3 bases stayed unmatched. Germline V gives CDR1 MNHEY, CDR2 SMNVEV (reference sequence). The CDR3 runs to 13 residues. CDR3: CASKGTNSYEQYF. CDR3 coding DNA: TGTGCCAGCAAGGGGACTAACTCCTACGAGCAGTACTTC.

In DNA form, the CDR3 reads TGTGCCAGCAGCTCTACTAGCGGGGGTCGCACCGGGGAGCTGTTTTTT. It translates to CASSSTSGGRTGELFF. V and J are TRBV7-3 and TRBJ2-2, with 11 bases aligning to TRBD2. CDR1 and CDR2 from the germline V gene are SGHTA and FQGTGA. The ends lost 4 bases at V and 4 bases at J; junction bases unmatched: 5. The CDR3 loop spans 16 amino acids.

V and J are TRBV28 and TRBJ2-7; D may correspond to TRBD1 or TRBD2 (5 bases each). V was trimmed by 6 bases and J by 3 bases, leaving 9 bases between them. Germline CDR1 reads MDHEN; CDR2 reads SYDVKM. The CDR3 consists of 12 residues. CDR3 in amino acids: CASSRDLYEQYF. CDR3 in DNA: TGTGCCAGCAGCCGGGACCTCTACGAGCAGTACTTC.

The chain recombines TRBV7-9 with TRBJ2-1; possibly TRBD1 or TRBD2 for D (5 bases each). Trimming pared 5 bases from V and 10 bases from J, leaving 12 bases between. Germline assignment: CDR1 SEHNR and CDR2 FQNEAQ (reference sequence). This CDR3 has 12 amino acids. The CDR3 coding sequence is TGTGCCAGCAGCGAGGGGTTCTTAGAGCAGTTCTTC. It yields the protein CASSEGFLEQFF.

The chain is built from TRBV18 and TRBJ2-7; D is possibly TRBD2 (6 bases). This CDR3 has 16 residues. Germline V gene data show CDR1 as KGHSH and CDR2 as LQKENI. Trimming stripped 0 bases from V and 2 bases from J, with 14 bases between. This chain's CDR3 is CASSPPPSGGTYEQYF. For the CDR3, the DNA is TGTGCCAGCTCACCACCCCCCTCCGGCGGGACCTACGAGCAGTACTTC. Filled out from reference TRBV18 and TRBJ2-7, the complete variable domain reads NAGVMQNPRHLVRRRGQEARLRCSPMKGHSHVYWYRQLPEEGLKFMVYLQKENIIDESGMPKERFSAEFPKEGPSILRIQQVVRGDSAAYFCASSPPPSGGTYEQYFGPGTRLTVT.

V gene TRBV20-1 combines with J gene TRBJ1-4; D ambiguous. The CDR3 has 11 residues. The germline CDR1 and CDR2 sequences are DFQATT and SNEGSKA (reference sequence). V dropped 5 bases and J dropped 8 bases, with 9 bases sitting between them. Here the CDR3 reads CSAHYWEKLFF. CDR3 DNA: TGCAGTGCTCATTACTGGGAAAAACTGTTTTTT.

The rearrangement joins TRBV20-1 to TRBJ1-1; unclear D gene. The CDR3 is 11 residues long. Germline assignment: CDR1 DFQATT and CDR2 SNEGSKA (reference sequence). Trimming stripped 4 bases from V and 5 bases from J, with 8 bases between. CDR3 in amino acids: CSATRSTEAFF. CDR3 coding DNA: TGCAGTGCTACACGGTCGACTGAAGCTTTCTTT.

The rearrangement joins TRBV14 to TRBJ1-1; a possible D gene is TRBD1 (5 bases). Germline-derived CDR1 and CDR2 are SGHDN and FVKESK. V was clipped by 7 bases and J by 1 base, with 10 bases between them. The CDR3 has 13 amino acids. The CDR3 bases are TGTGCCAGCACTACGGGACCGAACACTGAAGCTTTCTTT. Protein: CASTTGPNTEAFF. The whole variable domain, filled in from reference TRBV14 and TRBJ1-1, reads EAGVTQFPSHSVIEKGQTVTLRCDPISGHDNLYWYRRVMGKEIKFLLHFVKESKQDESGMPNNRFLAERTGGTYSTLKVQPAELEDSGVYFCASTTGPNTEAFFGQGTRLTVV.

The V and J genes are TRBV27 and TRBJ2-3; D might be TRBD1 (5 bases). Germline CDR1 reads MNHEY; CDR2 reads SMNVEV (reference sequence). This CDR3 contains 13 residues. Trimming stripped 5 bases from V and 3 bases from J, with 9 bases between. The CDR3 bases are TGTGCCAGCAGTCCCCAGGGTACAGATACGCAGTATTTT. This codes for CASSPQGTDTQYF.

This clone was recorded only once. The genes are TRBV19 and TRBJ1-2, with D maybe TRBD1 (5 bases). Germline values: CDR1 LNHDA, CDR2 SQIVND (reference sequence). This CDR3 is 11 amino acids long. V lost 3 bases, J lost 9 bases, and 8 bases lay in between. In nucleotides, the CDR3 is TGTGCCAGTAGTATCAGGGTGAGCTACACCTTC. The encoded protein is CASSIRVSYTF.

The chain recombines TRBV5-1 with TRBJ1-2; TRBD1 might be the D (6 bases). CDR3 length: 14 amino acids. The germline V and J ends were trimmed by 4 bases and 5 bases, with 15 bases remaining between them. From germline, CDR1 is SGHRS and CDR2 YFSETQ. The CDR3 coding sequence is TGCGCCAGCAGCCCATTATGGACAGAGTATGGCTACACCTTC. This translates into CASSPLWTEYGYTF.

V usage is TRBV6-6 and J usage is TRBJ1-1; D call uncertain. The CDR3 is 14 residues long. V lost 6 bases and J 5 bases, leaving 16 bases between the germline ends. CDR1 is MNHNY and CDR2 is SVGAGI in the germline V gene (reference sequence). CDR3 DNA: TGTGCCAGCAGACAAGGGATGGAGGCAACTGAAGCTTTCTTT. It encodes CASRQGMEATEAFF.

The chain is built from TRBV7-3 and TRBJ1-2, with 9 bases matching TRBD1. There are 19 residues in the CDR3. With V trimmed by 5 bases and J by 0 bases, 16 bases remained unmatched. The germline gives CDR1 SGHTA, CDR2 FQGTGA. CDR3 nucleotides: TGTGCCAGCAGCCCACGTGAAAGGGACAGGGAACGAACTAACTATGGCTACACCTTC. Translated: CASSPRERDRERTNYGYTF. Complete variable domain (other parts from reference TRBV7-3 and TRBJ1-2): GAGVSQTPSNKVTEKGKYVELRCDPISGHTALYWYRQSLGQGPEFLIYFQGTGAADDSGLPNDRFFAVRPEGSVSTLKIQRTERGDSAVYLCASSPRERDRERTNYGYTFGSGTRLTVV.

This clone was seen only once. One end of the junction varies from germline; a read error may be responsible. This chain connects TRBV7-7 to TRBJ2-1; 11 positions agree with TRBD2. Germline CDR1 reads SSHAT; CDR2 reads FNYEAQ (reference sequence). The CDR3 loop spans 14 amino acids. The CDR3 protein is CASSLGLADNEQFF. Here the CDR3 DNA reads TGTGCTAGCAGCTTGGGACTAGCGGACAATGAGCAGTTCTTC.

The CDR3 protein is CASSPMDGNQPQHF. Here the CDR3 DNA reads TGTGCCAGCTCACCGATGGACGGGAATCAGCCCCAGCATTTT. V gene TRBV18 combines with J gene TRBJ1-5; D ambiguous. The germline CDR1 and CDR2 sequences are KGHSH and LQKENI. The CDR3 runs 14 residues. The V gene lost 3 bases and the J gene lost 4 bases, with 10 bases spanning the gap.